The 10 T cell receptor beta chains below come from one sample, sequenced in a study of OX40 agonist ivuxolimab in advanced cancers. Some clones are missing from TCRdb's copy, which holds only in-frame ones; the method was immunoSEQ multiplex PCR. The sample has 90,000 or so clones, roughly nine tenths seen once. The sequencing used CD4+ or CD8+ T cells sorted from blood, collected in a trial of the OX40 agonist ivuxolimab. Every receptor here comes from an adult with an advanced solid tumor such as melanoma, head and neck, liver or kidney cancer.

The sample holds one count of this clone. The rearrangement uses TRBV25-1 and TRBJ1-1; D is unresolved. CDR1 is MGHDK and CDR2 is SYGVNS in the germline V gene. Trimming left V 3 bases short and J 12 bases short, with 11 bases between. CDR3 length: 11 residues. CDR3 loop: CASSDTSKSFF. The CDR3 nucleotides read TGTGCCAGCAGTGATACAAGTAAATCTTTCTTT.

CDR3 sequence: CASSSLGDSLLYGYTF. The CDR3 DNA is TGTGCCAGCAGCTCCCTAGGGGACAGCCTCCTCTATGGCTACACCTTC. V gene TRBV9 combines with J gene TRBJ1-2; 7 bases are a match to TRBD1. This CDR3 is built from 16 residues. Germline values: CDR1 SGDLS, CDR2 YYNGEE. The J segment lost 4 bases and the V segment lost 4 bases, leaving 13 bases of the junction unmatched.

The chain couples TRBV5-1 to TRBJ2-2; D perhaps matches TRBD2 (5 bases). CDR3 length: 15 residues. Germline CDR1 SGHRS, CDR2 YFSETQ. V shed 5 bases and J shed 5 bases, with 16 bases lying between them. The CDR3 nucleotides read TGCGCCAGCAGTTACTTACCGGGAAGGACCGGGGAGCTGTTTTTT. Its protein product is CASSYLPGRTGELFF.

The chain carries TRBV13 and TRBJ1-2, with D perhaps TRBD1 (6 bases). The germline CDR1 and CDR2 sequences are PRHDT and FYEKMQ (reference sequence). Trimming pared 5 bases from V and 5 bases from J, leaving 15 bases between. This CDR3 spans 14 amino acids. The CDR3 spells CASSPKGGAYGYTF. The CDR3 bases are TGTGCCAGCAGCCCCAAGGGGGGGGCATATGGCTACACCTTC.

The rearrangement links TRBV30 to TRBJ1-2, with 9 bases identical to TRBD1. V lost 2 bases to trimming and J lost 2 bases; unmatched junction nucleotides: 6. The V gene's germline CDR1 is GTSNPN and CDR2 SVGIG (reference sequence). The length of the CDR3 is 15 residues. The CDR3 DNA is TGTGCCTGGAGTCCGAGCGGGACAGGGAACTATGGCTACACCTTC. It is translated as CAWSPSGTGNYGYTF.

This sequence joins TRBV6-1 and TRBJ2-3; no definite D call. The germline V gene has CDR1 MNHNS and CDR2 SASEGT. V was pared by 6 bases and J by 3 bases, with 10 bases between. The CDR3 is made up of 13 amino acids. The CDR3 nucleotides read TGTGCCAGCAGACGAGCAGGTACAGATACGCAGTATTTT. Amino acids: CASRRAGTDTQYF.

This rearrangement joins TRBV5-8 to TRBJ1-2; no reliable D call. This CDR3 is built from 13 residues. The germline V gene has CDR1 SGHTS and CDR2 YDEGEE. Trimming stripped 1 base from V and 6 bases from J, with 10 bases between. CDR3 nucleotide sequence: TGTGCCAGCAGCTTGCCGGGGAGCCATGGCTACACCTTC. It encodes CASSLPGSHGYTF. Complete variable domain (other parts from reference TRBV5-8 and TRBJ1-2): EAGVTQSPTHLIKTRGQQATLRCSPISGHTSVYWYQQALGLGLQFLLWYDEGEERNRGNFPPRFSGRQFPNYSSELNVNALELEDSALYLCASSLPGSHGYTFGSGTRLTVV.

The chain employs TRBV11-3 and TRBJ1-1, with D possibly matching TRBD1 (6 bases). CDR3 length equals 14 residues. V lost 1 base and J lost 1, with 7 bases in between. Germline V CDR1 and CDR2: SGHNT, YENEEA. The CDR3 DNA reads as TGTGCCAGCAGCTTAGGAGGGGGGAACACTGAAGCTTTCTTT. Encoded protein: CASSLGGGNTEAFF.

The rearrangement links TRBV21-1 to TRBJ2-7; TRBD1 is the table's D call, not checked against the DNA. TRBV21-1 is a documented pseudogene. The CDR3 loop spans 13 amino acids. CDR3 DNA sequence: TGTGCCAGCAGCCCCCGGGACATCTACGAGCAGTACTTC. Translated, it gives CASSPRDIYEQYF.

The chain uses TRBV2 and TRBJ1-1; a weak D match, TRBD1 (5 bases). Germline V gene data show CDR1 as SNHLY and CDR2 as FYNNEI. There are 15 residues in the CDR3. Trimming took off 6 bases at V and 0 bases at J, with 14 bases between the two ends. Here the CDR3 reads CASRGPQTLNTEAFF. The CDR3 DNA reads as TGTGCCAGCAGGGGACCGCAGACTTTGAACACTGAAGCTTTCTTT.